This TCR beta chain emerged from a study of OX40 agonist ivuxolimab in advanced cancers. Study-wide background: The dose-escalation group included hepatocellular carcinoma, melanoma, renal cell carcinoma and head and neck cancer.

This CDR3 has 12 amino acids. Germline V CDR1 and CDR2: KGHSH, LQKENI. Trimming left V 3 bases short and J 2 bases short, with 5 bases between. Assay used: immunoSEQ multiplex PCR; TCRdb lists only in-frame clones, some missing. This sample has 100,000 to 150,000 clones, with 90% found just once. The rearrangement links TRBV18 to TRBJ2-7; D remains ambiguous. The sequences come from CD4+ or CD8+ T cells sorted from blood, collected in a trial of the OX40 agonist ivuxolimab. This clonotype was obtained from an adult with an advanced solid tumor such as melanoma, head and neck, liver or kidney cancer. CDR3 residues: CASSPGTYEQYF. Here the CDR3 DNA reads TGTGCCAGCTCACCGGGTACCTACGAGCAGTACTTC.